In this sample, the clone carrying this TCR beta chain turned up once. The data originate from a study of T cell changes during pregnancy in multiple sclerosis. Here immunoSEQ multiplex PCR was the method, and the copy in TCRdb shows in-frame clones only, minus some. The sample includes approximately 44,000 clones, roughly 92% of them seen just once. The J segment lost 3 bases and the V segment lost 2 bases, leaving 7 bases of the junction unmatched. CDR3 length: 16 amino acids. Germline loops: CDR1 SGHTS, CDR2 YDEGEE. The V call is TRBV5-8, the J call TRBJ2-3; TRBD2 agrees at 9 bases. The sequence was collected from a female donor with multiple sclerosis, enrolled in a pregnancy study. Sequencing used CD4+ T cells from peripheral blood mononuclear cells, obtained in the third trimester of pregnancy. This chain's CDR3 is CASSFSAGGLTDTQYF. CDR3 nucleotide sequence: TGTGCCAGCAGCTTCTCAGCGGGAGGATTAACAGATACGCAGTATTTT.